The 18 T cell receptor beta chains given below trace back to one sample, sequenced in a study of OX40 agonist ivuxolimab in advanced cancers. The method was immunoSEQ multiplex PCR; TCRdb's version includes in-frame clones alone and lacks a portion of them. The data show fewer than 100,000 clones, 87% seen once. The specimen comprised CD4+ or CD8+ T cells sorted from blood, sampled in a trial of the OX40 agonist ivuxolimab. Every receptor here comes from an adult with an advanced solid tumor such as melanoma, head and neck, liver or kidney cancer.

The chain uses TRBV6-6 and TRBJ1-6; TRBD1 agrees at 8 bases. From germline, CDR1 is MNHNY and CDR2 SVGAGI (reference sequence). The junction had 7 bases not matched to a gene; V was cut back by 6 bases and J by 9 bases. This CDR3 spans 14 amino acids. CDR3 nucleotide sequence: TGTGCCAGCAGCCGAGACAGGGGATCTTCACCCCTCCACTTT. Encoded protein: CASSRDRGSSPLHF.

The chain links TRBV5-4 to TRBJ2-5; D is perhaps TRBD1 (6 bases). The germline CDR1 and CDR2 sequences are SGHNT and YYREEE (reference sequence). The CDR3 sequence is 15 residues long. The ends were cut back, 0 bases at V and 5 bases at J, with 14 bases in the middle. The CDR3 DNA reads as TGTGCCAGCAGCTTGGCAGGGGATATGAGGGAGACCCAGTACTTC. This sequence encodes CASSLAGDMRETQYF.

With regard to this clone: The sample contains more than one DNA sequence encoding this CDR3. The gene calls are TRBV5-4 and TRBJ1-2; 8 bases map to TRBD1. The length of the CDR3 is 13 residues. Trimming cost V 0 bases and J 5 bases; bases outside gene matches: 0. Germline V gene sequence: CDR1 SGHNT, CDR2 YYREEE (reference sequence). This CDR3 is CASSLDRGYGYTF. DNA for the CDR3: TGTGCCAGCAGCTTGGACAGGGGGTATGGCTACACCTTC.

The CDR3 DNA is TGTGCCAGCAGTGGCCAGGGTAATGGCTACACCTTC. Residues: CASSGQGNGYTF. The V call is TRBV25-1, the J call TRBJ1-2; a possible D gene is TRBD1 (5 bases). Germline values: CDR1 MGHDK, CDR2 SYGVNS. Trimming cost V 4 bases and J 6 bases, with 9 bases left between them. The CDR3 extends over 12 amino acids.

V and J are TRBV10-3 and TRBJ2-3; TRBD2 is a possible D gene (5 bases). CDR3 length equals 14 residues. Germline V gene lookup returns CDR1 ENHRY and CDR2 SYGVKD. The V end was cut by 7 bases, the J end by 0 bases, with 11 bases between. Here the CDR3 reads CAIKLDSSTDTQYF. The CDR3 region has the DNA TGTGCCATCAAACTAGACTCTAGCACAGATACGCAGTATTTT.

The chain combines TRBV29-1 with TRBJ2-1, with D perhaps matching TRBD2 (7 bases). CDR3 length equals 13 residues. Deletions cut 6 bases from V and 9 bases from J, with 18 bases between. CDR1 is SQVTM and CDR2 is ANQGSEA in the germline V gene. The CDR3 is CSVSSGGAVEQFF. CDR3 DNA: TGCAGCGTGAGTAGTGGGGGGGCCGTTGAGCAGTTCTTC.

With respect to this clone: Its ends do not fully match the called genes, so a read error is possible. This sequence joins TRBV2 and TRBJ2-1; the D is unclear. The germline V gene encodes CDR1 SNHLY and CDR2 FYNNEI. The CDR3 totals 12 residues. CDR3 protein: CASSATALEEFF. The CDR3 DNA sequence: TGTGCCAGCAGCGCGACCGCGCTTGAGGAGTTCTTC.

This chain links TRBV7-8 with TRBJ2-1; 9 nucleotides agree with TRBD1. This CDR3 region has 15 residues. CDR1 is SGHVS and CDR2 is FQNEAQ in the germline V gene. Trimming removed 6 bases from V and 7 bases from J; junction bases left unmatched: 10. As DNA, the CDR3 is TGTGCCAGCAGATACACAGGGACAGGGAGAAATGAGCAGTTCTTC. Translated: CASRYTGTGRNEQFF.

This rearrangement joins TRBV6-6 to TRBJ2-7; 8 bases fit TRBD1. Germline CDR1 reads MNHNY; CDR2 reads SVGAGI (reference sequence). Losses at the gene ends were 6 bases for V and 2 bases for J; bases not matched to a gene: 9. This CDR3 region has 15 residues. CDR3 amino acids: CASSRQGTSTYEQYF. The CDR3 DNA follows: TGTGCCAGCAGCCGACAGGGGACGTCGACCTACGAGCAGTACTTC.

The chain is built from TRBV10-3 and TRBJ1-5; D not certain. CDR1 is ENHRY, CDR2 SYGVKD, per germline. V lost 9 bases and J 5 bases, leaving 17 bases between the germline ends. The CDR3 extends over 14 amino acids. The CDR3: CAIGTDGAHQPQHF. CDR3 coding DNA: TGTGCCATTGGCACGGACGGAGCACATCAGCCCCAGCATTTT.

Remarks on this clone: Since no conserved phenylalanine or tryptophan closes the CDR3, a read error is the likely cause. The limits of the CDR3 on the DNA are not certain, so only TCRdb's listed CDR3 is given. The chain is built from TRBV2 and TRBJ2-4; TRBD2 is the table's D call and was not checked against the DNA. The CDR3 has 13 residues if both end residues are counted. Germline V gives CDR1 SNHLY, CDR2 FYNNEI. The chain's CDR3 is CASSDGSGGVLTH.

This rearrangement joins TRBV5-4 to TRBJ2-2; a possible D gene is TRBD2 (7 bases). Germline V gene lookup returns CDR1 SGHNT and CDR2 YYREEE (reference sequence). The CDR3 is 15 amino acids. Trimming shortened V by 2 bases and J by 5 bases, and 13 bases separated the two germline ends. The CDR3 bases are TGTGCCAGCAGCTTAGTGGGGGGGCCTACCGGGGAGCTGTTTTTT. Amino acid sequence: CASSLVGGPTGELFF.

This chain uses TRBV6-6 with TRBJ1-2; D perhaps matches TRBD1 (6 bases). The CDR3 consists of 14 residues. Germline loops: CDR1 MNHNY, CDR2 SVGAGI (reference sequence). The V end was cut by 5 bases, the J end by 3 bases, with 13 bases between. The CDR3 nucleotides read TGTGCCAGCAGTATCAGGGGAGGGGACTATGGCTACACCTTC. Translated: CASSIRGGDYGYTF.

The chain recombines TRBV10-3 with TRBJ1-2; 8 bases fit TRBD1. This CDR3 region has 15 residues. Germline loops: CDR1 ENHRY, CDR2 SYGVKD. J lost 9 bases, V lost 3 bases, and 12 bases had no gene match. CDR3 bases: TGTGCCATCAGTGAAAACGACAGGGGCGGGTATCGCTACACCTTC. Protein product: CAISENDRGGYRYTF.

The chain joins TRBV5-1 to TRBJ2-5; possible D gene TRBD1, 6 bases. Germline CDR1 is SGHRS and CDR2 is YFSETQ. The germline V and J ends were trimmed by 3 bases and 2 bases, with 11 bases remaining between them. The CDR3 is 14 residues long. CDR3 region: CASSSRGTQETQYF. DNA for the CDR3: TGCGCCAGCAGCTCAAGGGGGACACAAGAGACCCAGTACTTC.

This CDR3 is CASGLGVTDTQYF. CDR3 DNA sequence: TGTGCTAGTGGTTTGGGGGTCACAGATACGCAGTATTTT. The chain couples TRBV12-5 to TRBJ2-3; no firm D call. This CDR3 contains 13 residues. Germline CDR1 is LGHNT and CDR2 is FRNRAP. Trimming left V 1 base short and J 2 bases short, with 4 bases between.

The genes are TRBV4-1 and TRBJ2-1; D is unclear. V was shortened by 7 bases and J by 6 bases, with 22 bases between the two germline ends. From germline, CDR1 is MGHRA and CDR2 YSYEKL. This CDR3 spans 16 amino acids. The CDR3 reads CASTRFITASTNEQFF. The CDR3 DNA follows: TGCGCCAGCACCCGGTTTATAACAGCCAGCACCAATGAGCAGTTCTTC.

The chain has TRBV27 and TRBJ2-5, with TRBD2 as a possible D gene (7 bases). V lost 7 bases to trimming and J lost 4 bases, with 19 bases between them. The V gene's germline CDR1 is MNHEY and CDR2 SMNVEV (reference sequence). The CDR3 is made up of 15 amino acids. This CDR3 is CASTTSGGAGETQYF. The CDR3 nucleotides are TGTGCCAGCACAACTAGTGGGGGGGCTGGAGAGACCCAGTACTTC.